These T cell receptor beta chains were read from a single sample in a study of T cells in localized non-small cell lung cancer. Using immunoSEQ multiplex PCR, the repertoire was profiled, and TCRdb retains in-frame clones only, with some absent. The table has over 70,000 clones, about nine tenths seen once; the top ten hold around a fifth. Sequences were derived from peripheral blood, sampled before any cancer treatment. The receptors stem from an older male donor with stage III squamous cell lung carcinoma. Both conserved end residues are part of each CDR3. A D gene is named only where the DNA matches it firmly. Clone size is stated in some rows and not others, as once, few, many or a class when expanded.

TGTGCCAGCAGCCTGGGACAGGGAGTCTACAATGAGCAGTTCTTC	CASSLGQGVYNEQFF	TRBV5-4	TRBJ2-1	TRBD1	NA
TGTGCCAGTAGTATAGGTGTGGCGACTCAAGGTGGCTATGGCTACACCTTC	CASSIGVATQGGYGYTF	TRBV19	TRBJ1-2	NA	NA
TGTGCCAGCAGCTTAGCGTGGGGGAGCACTGAAGCTTTCTTT	CASSLAWGSTEAFF	TRBV7-9	TRBJ1-1	NA	once
TGTGCCAGCTCACCTCTTAGGGACACTGAAGCTTTCTTT	CASSPLRDTEAFF	TRBV18	TRBJ1-1	NA	NA
TGTGCCAGCAGCCAACAGGGAAATACGCAGTATTTT	CASSQQGNTQYF	TRBV7-2	TRBJ2-3	NA	NA
TGCAGCGTTGGGCTGGCAGGGTCTTCCTACGAGCAGTACTTC	CSVGLAGSSYEQYF	TRBV29-1	TRBJ2-7	NA	NA
TGTGCCTGGACGCGGGGGGGCCTTTCCGGGGAGCTGTTTTTT	CAWTRGGLSGELFF	TRBV30	TRBJ2-2	TRBD2	NA
TGTGCCAGCACATTCTCCGGGACAGCCTATGGCTACACCTTC	CASTFSGTAYGYTF	TRBV6-1	TRBJ1-2	TRBD1	NA
TGTGCCAGTACGGGACAGGGAGGAAACATTCAGTACTTC	CASTGQGGNIQYF	TRBV19	TRBJ2-4	TRBD1	NA
TGTGCCAGCAGCTTGGTAAGGGTTGGCGAGCAGTACTTC	CASSLVRVGEQYF	TRBV5-6	TRBJ2-7	NA	NA
TGTGCCAGCTCACCAGACAGCCCGGCGTATTCACCCCTCCACTTT	CASSPDSPAYSPLHF	TRBV18	TRBJ1-6	NA	NA
TGTGCCAGCAGTGACAGGGCGGGTGGCTACACCTTC	CASSDRAGGYTF	TRBV2	TRBJ1-2	NA	NA
TGTGCCAGCAGCTTGGGTTCGAGCGGGGGAACATTCTTGGGCACCGGGGAGCTGTTTTTT	CASSLGSSGGTFLGTGELFF	TRBV5-4	TRBJ2-2	TRBD2	NA
TGTGCCAGCAGTAGCAGAGAGGGGGCAGGGGTAGCTTTCTTT	CASSSREGAGVAFF	TRBV27	TRBJ1-1	TRBD1	NA
TGCGCCAGCAGCTTGGCTGTAGGGGGTACCGGGGAGCTGTTTTTT	CASSLAVGGTGELFF	TRBV5-1	TRBJ2-2	NA	NA
TGCGCCAGCAGCTACAACAGGGGCACCGGGGAGCTGTTTTTT	CASSYNRGTGELFF	TRBV4-1	TRBJ2-2	TRBD1	NA
TGTGCCAGCAGCGACCCAAAGCGGGGGCCACACAATGAGCAGTTCTTC	CASSDPKRGPHNEQFF	TRBV7-2	TRBJ2-1	TRBD2	NA
TGCGCCAGCAGCCCCCAAGGCCAGGGTAGATGGTACGAGCAGTACTTC	CASSPQGQGRWYEQYF	TRBV4-1	TRBJ2-7	NA	NA
TGCAGCGTCCGACAGGGAATCAATGAGCAGTTCTTC	CSVRQGINEQFF	TRBV29-1	TRBJ2-1	TRBD1	NA
TGCGCCAGCAGCGCCGGACTAGCGGGGGGGCTAGATACGCAGTATTTT	CASSAGLAGGLDTQYF	TRBV5-1	TRBJ2-3	TRBD2	NA
TGTGCCAGCAGTTACTTACAGGGCCACTATGGCTACACCTTC	CASSYLQGHYGYTF	TRBV6-5	TRBJ1-2	NA	NA
TGTGCCAGCAGCTTAGGAGCGGGGGGCCAAGAGACCCAGTACTTC	CASSLGAGGQETQYF	TRBV7-2	TRBJ2-5	TRBD2	NA
TGCGCCAGCAGCTTGGGTTACCGCACAGATACGCAGTATTTT	CASSLGYRTDTQYF	TRBV5-1	TRBJ2-3	NA	NA
TGTGCCAGCAGCGTAGGGACAGGGAGGGACGAGCAGTACTTC	CASSVGTGRDEQYF	TRBV9	TRBJ2-7	NA	NA
TGTGCCAGCAGTCCCCCAGGGGAATCAACCTCTGGAAACACCATATATTTT	CASSPPGESTSGNTIYF	TRBV28	TRBJ1-3	NA	NA
TGTGCCAGCAGCGAAGACCGTCACAATGAGCAGTTCTTC	CASSEDRHNEQFF	TRBV11-2	TRBJ2-1	NA	NA
TGTGCCAGCAAAACTCCGGGGGGCAACTATGGCTACACCTTC	CASKTPGGNYGYTF	TRBV6-6	TRBJ1-2	NA	NA
TGTGCCAGCTCACCACCGACAGGGCGCACCCCTGAAGCTTTCTTT	CASSPPTGRTPEAFF	TRBV18	TRBJ1-1	TRBD1	NA
TGCGCCAGCAGCTCTATTTCCGGGACCGACACCTACGAGCAGTACTTC	CASSSISGTDTYEQYF	TRBV5-1	TRBJ2-7	NA	NA
TGTGCTAGCAGCAGGGACAGGGACGCTGAAGCTTTCTTT	CASSRDRDAEAFF	TRBV7-7	TRBJ1-1	TRBD1	NA
TGTGCCAGCAGCGAGGGCGGCCCTAACTATGGCTACACCTTC	CASSEGGPNYGYTF	TRBV9	TRBJ1-2	NA	NA
TGCGCCAGCAGCTGGGGAGGGGGCCGCACAGATACGCAGTATTTT	CASSWGGGRTDTQYF	TRBV5-1	TRBJ2-3	NA	NA
TGTGCCAGCAGGGACGCCGGGACATACAATGAGCAGTTCTTC	CASRDAGTYNEQFF	TRBV6-1	TRBJ2-1	NA	NA
TGCGCCAGCAGCCAAGATATGGGGACGTATGGAGAGACCCAGTACTTC	CASSQDMGTYGETQYF	TRBV4-3	TRBJ2-5	NA	NA
TGTGCCATTACCTCCGGGTCGCACTACGAGCAGTACTTC	CAITSGSHYEQYF	TRBV10-3	TRBJ2-7	NA	NA
TGTGCCAGTTGTCCCACAGGAGGCAATCAGCCCCAGCATTTT	CASCPTGGNQPQHF	TRBV19	TRBJ1-5	NA	NA
TGTGCCAGCACCGATACGGCGGGGGGAAGGACTGAAGCTTTCTTT	CASTDTAGGRTEAFF	TRBV7-9	TRBJ1-1	NA	NA
TGTGCCATCAGCTCGACCCAAGGCGATGAAAAACTGTTTTTT	CAISSTQGDEKLFF	TRBV10-3	TRBJ1-4	NA	NA
TGTGCCAGCAGCTTAGGGACACAATCCGAGCAGTACTTC	CASSLGTQSEQYF	TRBV7-3	TRBJ2-7	NA	NA
TGCGCCAGCAGCTTGGAGGTAGGGGTCTCCTACGAGCAGTACTTC	CASSLEVGVSYEQYF	TRBV5-1	TRBJ2-7	NA	NA
TGTGCCTGGAGGGGACAGGGGTGGAACACTGAAGCTTTCTTT	CAWRGQGWNTEAFF	TRBV30	TRBJ1-1	TRBD1	NA
TGTGCCATCAGTGAGGCGGCCGGGGGAGAGACCCAGTACTTC	CAISEAAGGETQYF	TRBV10-3	TRBJ2-5	NA	NA
TGTGCCAGCAGCGCTGACAGCCCTAGCTCCTATAATTCACCCCTCCACTTT	CASSADSPSSYNSPLHF	TRBV7-2	TRBJ1-6	NA	NA
TGTGCCAGCAGGGGTTTAGGTGAGCAGTTCTTC	CASRGLGEQFF	TRBV6-1	TRBJ2-1	NA	NA
TGTGCCAGCAGCTTACCTGGGAGGGGTCCGGCCCAGGGGGGTGAGCAGTTCTTC	CASSLPGRGPAQGGEQFF	TRBV7-9	TRBJ2-1	NA	NA
TGTGCCAGCAGCTTAGGGGTGGGTCTGAACACTGAAGCTTTCTTT	CASSLGVGLNTEAFF	TRBV7-2	TRBJ1-1	NA	NA
TGTGCCAGCAGCCCGCGGTCCTCAACGGTCATGAACACTGAAGCTTTCTTT	CASSPRSSTVMNTEAFF	TRBV7-2	TRBJ1-1	NA	NA
TGCGCCAGCAGCTCGTTGGGACACCTGTCTTCCTACACAGATACGCAGTATTTT	CASSSLGHLSSYTDTQYF	TRBV5-1	TRBJ2-3	NA	once
TGTGCCAGCAGCTGGGGGACAGGTAATAATTCACCCCTCCACTTT	CASSWGTGNNSPLHF	TRBV5-6	TRBJ1-6	TRBD1	NA
TGTGCTAGTGGTTTGCCTCAGACTAGTGGCCGAGGTACGCAGTATTTT	CASGLPQTSGRGTQYF	TRBV12-5	TRBJ2-3	NA	NA
TGTGCCAGCAGTGACCTGCCAGGGACACCCCTCCACTTT	CASSDLPGTPLHF	TRBV6-4	TRBJ1-6	NA	NA
TGTGCCAGCAGTTTCGGGACAGGGGGAGTGAACACTGAAGCTTTCTTT	CASSFGTGGVNTEAFF	TRBV28	TRBJ1-1	TRBD1	NA
TGCGCCAGCAGTGATGACAGACGTTACACTGAAGCTTTCTTT	CASSDDRRYTEAFF	TRBV10-1	TRBJ1-1	NA	NA
TGTGCCAGCAGCTTAGGACAAATGAACACTGAAGCTTTCTTT	CASSLGQMNTEAFF	TRBV7-2	TRBJ1-1	NA	few
TGTGCCAGCAGTTACTCGAGGGGGCATAGCGAGCAGTACTTC	CASSYSRGHSEQYF	TRBV6-6	TRBJ2-7	TRBD1	NA
TGTGCCAGCTCCCGGGGAGATTGGTCTGAAGCTTTCTTT	CASSRGDWSEAFF	TRBV18	TRBJ1-1	NA	NA
TGTGCCAGCGGGATACTCTCTAGCGATCAGCCCCAGCATTTT	CASGILSSDQPQHF	TRBV6-1	TRBJ1-5	NA	NA
TGCGCCAGCAGCCTGAGAAGCCTAGGGGGCGGTGGAAACACCATATATTTT	CASSLRSLGGGGNTIYF	TRBV5-1	TRBJ1-3	TRBD1	NA
TGCAGTGCTCGACAGAACACTGAAGCTTTCTTT	CSARQNTEAFF	TRBV20-1	TRBJ1-1	NA	medium-sized